The rows below give T cell receptor beta chains drawn from one sample of a study of blood T cell repertoires in COVID-19. This table comes from immunoSEQ multiplex PCR, and its TCRdb copy is limited to in-frame clones, with some not included. The profile shows roughly 150,000 clones, approximately 80% of them singletons. Specimen: PBMCs or T cells enriched from blood (not recorded which). The receptor source for this set is a man aged 40-49 years who had recovered from COVID-19. Each CDR3 is given with its conserved first and last residue. Each record gives: V gene, J gene, clone size, D gene, CDR3 DNA, CDR3 protein. D genes are given only for firm matches. Expanded clones are given a class, and other clones once, few, many or no size at all.

v_call: TRBV3-1/TRBV3-2; j_call: TRBJ1-1; clone_size: -; d_call: TRBD1; cdr3_nt: TGTGCCAGCAGCCAAGACAGGCGACAGGGCAAGAGTAACTTCTTT; cdr3_aa: CASSQDRRQGKSNFF
v_call: TRBV3-1/TRBV3-2; j_call: TRBJ2-5; clone_size: -; d_call: -; cdr3_nt: TGTGCCAGCAGTCTCACGGCGCTAGCCCAAGAGACCCAGTACTTC; cdr3_aa: CASSLTALAQETQYF
v_call: TRBV6-5; j_call: TRBJ2-5; clone_size: -; d_call: TRBD2; cdr3_nt: TGTGCCAGCAGTCGGACGGGAGGAGAGACCCAGTACTTC; cdr3_aa: CASSRTGGETQYF
v_call: TRBV9; j_call: TRBJ1-5; clone_size: -; d_call: -; cdr3_nt: TGTGCCAGCAGCGCAGGGGAGGGGCAGCCCCAGCATTTT; cdr3_aa: CASSAGEGQPQHF
v_call: TRBV19; j_call: TRBJ1-4; clone_size: -; d_call: -; cdr3_nt: TGTGCCAGTAGTATAATGAGGGCAACTAATGAAAAACTGTTTTTT; cdr3_aa: CASSIMRATNEKLFF
v_call: TRBV9; j_call: TRBJ1-2; clone_size: few; d_call: -; cdr3_nt: TGTGCCAGCAGCGTAGGCGATGTGAGCTATGGCTACACCTTC; cdr3_aa: CASSVGDVSYGYTF
v_call: TRBV5-1; j_call: TRBJ1-1; clone_size: -; d_call: -; cdr3_nt: TGCGCCAGCAGCTTGATCGGGGACACTGAAGCTTTCTTT; cdr3_aa: CASSLIGDTEAFF
v_call: TRBV19; j_call: TRBJ1-4; clone_size: -; d_call: -; cdr3_nt: TGTGCCAGTAGCCGATCCTGGAGCCCTCCGTCCAATGAAAAACTGTTTTTT; cdr3_aa: CASSRSWSPPSNEKLFF
v_call: TRBV9; j_call: TRBJ1-1; clone_size: once; d_call: -; cdr3_nt: TGTGCCAGCAGCTTCGGTCCGAACACTGAAGCTTTCTTT; cdr3_aa: CASSFGPNTEAFF
v_call: TRBV6-5; j_call: TRBJ2-7; clone_size: -; d_call: -; cdr3_nt: TGTGCCAGCGAGGAAGACGGGTTGGTCAACGAGCAGTACTTC; cdr3_aa: CASEEDGLVNEQYF
v_call: TRBV5-5; j_call: TRBJ1-3; clone_size: -; d_call: TRBD1; cdr3_nt: TGTGCCAGCAGCCCGTATTTGACAGGGTTCTACTCTGGAAACACCATATATTTT; cdr3_aa: CASSPYLTGFYSGNTIYF
v_call: TRBV9; j_call: TRBJ1-4; clone_size: -; d_call: TRBD1; cdr3_nt: TGTGCCAGCAGCCCGCGGGACAGGGCAACTAATGAAAAACTGTTTTTT; cdr3_aa: CASSPRDRATNEKLFF
v_call: TRBV7-9; j_call: TRBJ1-4; clone_size: -; d_call: -; cdr3_nt: TGTGCCAGCAGTTTCACCGGACAGACTGAAAAACTGTTTTTT; cdr3_aa: CASSFTGQTEKLFF
v_call: TRBV2; j_call: TRBJ2-5; clone_size: -; d_call: -; cdr3_nt: TGTGCCAGCAGTGAAGAGGCAGGGCCAGAGACCCAGTACTTC; cdr3_aa: CASSEEAGPETQYF
v_call: TRBV3-1/TRBV3-2; j_call: TRBJ2-7; clone_size: few; d_call: TRBD1; cdr3_nt: TGTGCCAGCAGCCGAGGACAGGTAACCTACGAGCAGTACTTC; cdr3_aa: CASSRGQVTYEQYF
v_call: TRBV5-1; j_call: TRBJ2-2; clone_size: -; d_call: TRBD1; cdr3_nt: TGCGCCAGCAGCGGGGGACAGGGCTTCGCCGGGGAGCTGTTTTTT; cdr3_aa: CASSGGQGFAGELFF
v_call: TRBV7-3; j_call: TRBJ2-5; clone_size: -; d_call: -; cdr3_nt: TGTGCCAGCAGCGGGACTTTAGGGCTCCGAGAGACCCAGTACTTC; cdr3_aa: CASSGTLGLRETQYF
v_call: TRBV5-1; j_call: TRBJ1-2; clone_size: once; d_call: TRBD1; cdr3_nt: TGCGCCAGCAGCGGGAGCGGACAGGGGGATGGCTACACCTTC; cdr3_aa: CASSGSGQGDGYTF
v_call: TRBV7-6; j_call: TRBJ2-2; clone_size: -; d_call: TRBD2; cdr3_nt: TGTGCCAGCAGCTGGACTAGGAACACCGGGGAGCTGTTTTTT; cdr3_aa: CASSWTRNTGELFF
v_call: TRBV7-3; j_call: TRBJ2-1; clone_size: -; d_call: -; cdr3_nt: TGTGCCAGCAGCCGGGGTGGGTCCTACAATGAGCAGTTCTTC; cdr3_aa: CASSRGGSYNEQFF
v_call: TRBV29-1; j_call: TRBJ1-2; clone_size: once; d_call: TRBD1; cdr3_nt: TGCAGCGCCGTTGGAGGGACAGGCATATATGGCTACACCTTC; cdr3_aa: CSAVGGTGIYGYTF
v_call: TRBV5-4; j_call: TRBJ1-2; clone_size: -; d_call: -; cdr3_nt: TGTGCCAGCAGCTTAAAACAGGGTGATGGCTATGGCTACACCTTC; cdr3_aa: CASSLKQGDGYGYTF
v_call: TRBV3-1/TRBV3-2; j_call: TRBJ2-5; clone_size: -; d_call: TRBD2; cdr3_nt: TGTGCCAGCAGCCAATTAGAGGGACTAGCGGTAAAGTACTTC; cdr3_aa: CASSQLEGLAVKYF
v_call: TRBV5-4; j_call: TRBJ1-1; clone_size: -; d_call: -; cdr3_nt: TGTGCCAGCAGCCCCTGGGGGGGTGGGACTGAAGCTTTCTTT; cdr3_aa: CASSPWGGGTEAFF
v_call: TRBV30; j_call: TRBJ1-2; clone_size: -; d_call: -; cdr3_nt: TGTGCCTGGAGTGACACCTATGGCTACACCTTC; cdr3_aa: CAWSDTYGYTF
v_call: TRBV11-2; j_call: TRBJ2-7; clone_size: -; d_call: TRBD1; cdr3_nt: TGTGCCAGCAGCCTGGACAGGGGGCATTTCTACGAGCAGTACTTC; cdr3_aa: CASSLDRGHFYEQYF
v_call: TRBV7-8; j_call: TRBJ1-1; clone_size: -; d_call: TRBD1; cdr3_nt: TGTGCCAGCAGCAGCAGGGGGCTAAGAGCCACTGAAGCTTTCTTT; cdr3_aa: CASSSRGLRATEAFF
v_call: TRBV29-1; j_call: TRBJ1-1; clone_size: -; d_call: -; cdr3_nt: TGCAGCGTTGTAAGGGCACGGGGGAGGACTGAAGCTTTCTTT; cdr3_aa: CSVVRARGRTEAFF
v_call: TRBV2; j_call: TRBJ2-2; clone_size: few; d_call: -; cdr3_nt: TGTGCCAGCAGTGAAGTAGCCTTTTCGGGGACCGGGGAGCTGTTTTTT; cdr3_aa: CASSEVAFSGTGELFF
v_call: TRBV7-9; j_call: TRBJ1-1; clone_size: -; d_call: TRBD1; cdr3_nt: TGTGCCAGCAGCCCTACAGGGGGCGCGGAGAAAGCGACTTTCTTT; cdr3_aa: CASSPTGGAEKATFF
v_call: TRBV7-2; j_call: TRBJ1-2; clone_size: -; d_call: -; cdr3_nt: TGTGCCAGCAGCTTAGGGGGGGGCCTCATCTATGGCTACACCTTC; cdr3_aa: CASSLGGGLIYGYTF
v_call: TRBV18; j_call: TRBJ1-6; clone_size: once; d_call: TRBD1; cdr3_nt: TGTGCCAGCTCACCGACAGGGCAGAATTCACCCCTCCACTTT; cdr3_aa: CASSPTGQNSPLHF
v_call: TRBV7-9; j_call: TRBJ1-6; clone_size: few; d_call: -; cdr3_nt: TGTGCCAGCAGCTCACAAGGCACAGATTCACCCCTCCACTTT; cdr3_aa: CASSSQGTDSPLHF
v_call: TRBV2; j_call: TRBJ1-2; clone_size: -; d_call: -; cdr3_nt: TGTGCCAGCGGAGCCCAGGGGTATGGCTACACCTTC; cdr3_aa: CASGAQGYGYTF
v_call: TRBV2; j_call: TRBJ1-1; clone_size: -; d_call: -; cdr3_nt: TGTGCCAGCAGTGACAGGGTACCAGAAGGCAACACTGAAGCTTTCTTT; cdr3_aa: CASSDRVPEGNTEAFF
v_call: TRBV5-1; j_call: TRBJ2-5; clone_size: -; d_call: -; cdr3_nt: TGCGCCAGCAGTAATCGGGAGACCCAGTACTTC; cdr3_aa: CASSNRETQYF
v_call: TRBV3-1/TRBV3-2; j_call: TRBJ1-1; clone_size: few; d_call: TRBD1; cdr3_nt: TGTGCCAGCAGCCAAGGGACAGGGGGCTTGGGCACTGAAGCTTTCTTT; cdr3_aa: CASSQGTGGLGTEAFF
v_call: TRBV9; j_call: TRBJ1-3; clone_size: once; d_call: TRBD1; cdr3_nt: TGTGCCAGCAGCCAGGGGGGATACTCTGGAAACACCATATATTTT; cdr3_aa: CASSQGGYSGNTIYF
v_call: TRBV4-1; j_call: TRBJ1-2; clone_size: -; d_call: -; cdr3_nt: TGCGCCAGCAGCCAAGATCCGAGGACACTGTATGGCTACACCTTC; cdr3_aa: CASSQDPRTLYGYTF
v_call: TRBV28; j_call: TRBJ2-5; clone_size: -; d_call: TRBD1; cdr3_nt: TGTGCCAGCAGTCTCGAGGACAGGGGGTGGGAGACCCAGTACTTC; cdr3_aa: CASSLEDRGWETQYF
v_call: TRBV18; j_call: TRBJ2-7; clone_size: few; d_call: TRBD1; cdr3_nt: TGTGCCAGCTCCGGGACAGGGAGCTCCTACGAGCAGTACTTC; cdr3_aa: CASSGTGSSYEQYF
v_call: TRBV3-1/TRBV3-2; j_call: TRBJ2-5; clone_size: -; d_call: -; cdr3_nt: TGTGCCAGCAACCCTACCAGCCGGGGAGAGACCCAGTACTTC; cdr3_aa: CASNPTSRGETQYF